The rows below give T cell receptor beta chains drawn from one sample of a study of cytomegalovirus exposure and HLA in healthy donors. Clones were read by immunoSEQ multiplex PCR, and TCRdb kept only the in-frame ones, dropping some. The data contain over 150,000 clones, approximately 89% of them seen just once; the ten biggest clones take up around 3.8%. The sample consisted of PBMCs. The receptors derive from a man between 18 and 29 years old in good health and CMV-seropositive. Both conserved end residues are part of each CDR3. The D gene is left open where the match is weak. Clone sizes are given selectively: once, few, many, or a class where the clone is expanded.

DNA: TGTGCCAGCAGCCAGAGCGGCAACCACTACAATGAGCAGTTCTTC; CDR3: CASSQSGNHYNEQFF; size: .; J: TRBJ2-1; D: .; V: TRBV5-6
DNA: TGTGCCAGCAGCTTAGATCGGACTAGCGGATGGAACACCGGGGAGCTGTTTTTT; CDR3: CASSLDRTSGWNTGELFF; size: .; J: TRBJ2-2; D: TRBD2; V: TRBV11-3
DNA: TGCGCCAGCAGCTTGCAGGGCTCCGGGGAGACCCAGTACTTC; CDR3: CASSLQGSGETQYF; size: .; J: TRBJ2-5; D: .; V: TRBV5-1
DNA: TGTGCTAGCAGCTTAGGCGCGAATCAGCCCCAGCATTTT; CDR3: CASSLGANQPQHF; size: .; J: TRBJ1-5; D: .; V: TRBV7-7
DNA: TGTGCCAGCAGTGTGGGACAGATTACGAACACCGGGGAGCTGTTTTTT; CDR3: CASSVGQITNTGELFF; size: .; J: TRBJ2-2; D: TRBD1; V: TRBV6-1
DNA: TGTGCCAGCACGACAGGGGGCAGCGCAGATACGCAGTATTTT; CDR3: CASTTGGSADTQYF; size: .; J: TRBJ2-3; D: TRBD1; V: TRBV6-1
DNA: TGCGCCAGCAGCTTGGGGACCGGGACAGGGAGGGAAAAACTGTTTTTT; CDR3: CASSLGTGTGREKLFF; size: .; J: TRBJ1-4; D: TRBD1; V: TRBV5-1
DNA: TGTGCCAGCAGCGAGGCCGACCGGAGGAACACTGAAGCTTTCTTT; CDR3: CASSEADRRNTEAFF; size: .; J: TRBJ1-1; D: .; V: TRBV11-3
DNA: TGTGCCAGTAGTATAGGTCGGTGGGCGGGAGGGCAAGAGACCCAGTACTTC; CDR3: CASSIGRWAGGQETQYF; size: .; J: TRBJ2-5; D: TRBD2; V: TRBV19
DNA: TGTGCCAGCAGGCGGAGGGACTACAATGAGCAGTTCTTC; CDR3: CASRRRDYNEQFF; size: .; J: TRBJ2-1; D: .; V: TRBV14
DNA: TGTGCCAGCAGAGATTTTCAGGCGTTTAAGTGGTTAGGAAACACCATATATTTT; CDR3: CASRDFQAFKWLGNTIYF; size: .; J: TRBJ1-3; D: .; V: TRBV28
DNA: TGTGCCAGCAGTTCAGGACAGGGGGGCAATCAGCCCCAGCATTTT; CDR3: CASSSGQGGNQPQHF; size: .; J: TRBJ1-5; D: TRBD1; V: TRBV28
DNA: TGTGCCAGCAGCGTAGAGGGCAGGGGAAAGGAGACCCAGTACTTC; CDR3: CASSVEGRGKETQYF; size: .; J: TRBJ2-5; D: .; V: TRBV9
DNA: TGTGCCAGCAGCCAAGGGAGCCCCAGGGGGACAGGGGGCCTGTACGAGCAGTACTTC; CDR3: CASSQGSPRGTGGLYEQYF; size: .; J: TRBJ2-7; D: TRBD1; V: TRBV4-2
DNA: TGTGCCAGTAGTCGGGGCAGGGAAAGGGGGCAGCCCCAGCATTTT; CDR3: CASSRGRERGQPQHF; size: .; J: TRBJ1-5; D: .; V: TRBV19
DNA: TGTGCCAGCAGTTTCGGGAGCAATGGCTACACCTTC; CDR3: CASSFGSNGYTF; size: few; J: TRBJ1-2; D: .; V: TRBV28
DNA: TGTGCCAGCAGCTTAGCCGCCGGGAGCACAGATACGCAGTATTTT; CDR3: CASSLAAGSTDTQYF; size: .; J: TRBJ2-3; D: .; V: TRBV7-9
DNA: TGTGCCAGCAGTTACTCGAGGGTAAGGGAATTCTACGAGCAGTACTTC; CDR3: CASSYSRVREFYEQYF; size: .; J: TRBJ2-7; D: .; V: TRBV6-5
DNA: TGTGCCACCAGTATAAGGGGGCTAAAAAGGACTGAAGCTTTCTTT; CDR3: CATSIRGLKRTEAFF; size: .; J: TRBJ1-1; D: TRBD1; V: TRBV15
DNA: TGCAGCGTTGTACGGGACAACTACGAGCAGTACTTC; CDR3: CSVVRDNYEQYF; size: .; J: TRBJ2-7; D: .; V: TRBV29-1
DNA: TGTGCCAGCAGTTCACTAGCTGGGTGGGATACGCAGTATTTT; CDR3: CASSSLAGWDTQYF; size: .; J: TRBJ2-3; D: .; V: TRBV28
DNA: TGTGCCAGCAGCTTATACGGTCCCGGAGGTACTGAAGCTTTCTTT; CDR3: CASSLYGPGGTEAFF; size: once; J: TRBJ1-1; D: .; V: TRBV7-2
DNA: TGTGCCAGCGCCGGGACAGGGGTTTACGAGCAGTACTTC; CDR3: CASAGTGVYEQYF; size: .; J: TRBJ2-7; D: TRBD1; V: TRBV6-1
DNA: TGTGCCAGCAGTGAGACAGGGGGCTCCTACAATGAGCAGTTCTTC; CDR3: CASSETGGSYNEQFF; size: many; J: TRBJ2-1; D: TRBD1; V: TRBV25-1
DNA: TGTGCCAGCAGCAAAGAGGGACATTACAATGAGCAGTTCTTC; CDR3: CASSKEGHYNEQFF; size: .; J: TRBJ2-1; D: .; V: TRBV7-6
DNA: TGTGCCAGCAGTGCCGCACAGATCTACGAGCAGTACTTC; CDR3: CASSAAQIYEQYF; size: .; J: TRBJ2-7; D: .; V: TRBV6-1
DNA: TGTGCCAGCAGGTTGACAGGCCGGATCAAAGAGACCCAGTACTTC; CDR3: CASRLTGRIKETQYF; size: .; J: TRBJ2-5; D: .; V: TRBV27
DNA: TGTGCCAGCAGCCAGCGGACCAGCACAGATACGCAGTATTTT; CDR3: CASSQRTSTDTQYF; size: once; J: TRBJ2-3; D: .; V: TRBV5-8
DNA: TGTGCCAGCAGTTCCGGGGTCAGTAGCACCGGGGAGCTGTTTTTT; CDR3: CASSSGVSSTGELFF; size: .; J: TRBJ2-2; D: .; V: TRBV6-5
DNA: TGCAGCGTTGGAAGAGGGAGAGCAGATACGCAGTATTTT; CDR3: CSVGRGRADTQYF; size: .; J: TRBJ2-3; D: .; V: TRBV29-1
DNA: TGTGCCAGCAGTTTATCTTGGCGGGGCGGAAACTCCTACGAGCAGTACTTC; CDR3: CASSLSWRGGNSYEQYF; size: .; J: TRBJ2-7; D: .; V: TRBV27
DNA: TGTGCCTGGAGTGGAGCGGGGAATGAGCAGTTCTTC; CDR3: CAWSGAGNEQFF; size: .; J: TRBJ2-1; D: TRBD2; V: TRBV30
DNA: TGTGCCAGCGGATCCAGGGGAGGGTCAGATACGCAGTATTTT; CDR3: CASGSRGGSDTQYF; size: .; J: TRBJ2-3; D: .; V: TRBV6-1
DNA: TGTGCCAGCAGTGAATTGGGGAGGGCCTACGAGCAGTACTTC; CDR3: CASSELGRAYEQYF; size: .; J: TRBJ2-7; D: TRBD2; V: TRBV6-1
DNA: TGTGCCAGCAGCTTGTACCCCGTTTCAGCCGGGACCGGGGGGACCCAGTACTTC; CDR3: CASSLYPVSAGTGGTQYF; size: .; J: TRBJ2-5; D: .; V: TRBV5-4
DNA: TGTGCCAGCAGCTTGGGTGGCAGGGATTATGGCTACACCTTC; CDR3: CASSLGGRDYGYTF; size: .; J: TRBJ1-2; D: .; V: TRBV5-4
DNA: TGTGCCAGCAGTTTAAGGGGGGGGGACTACGAGCAGTACTTC; CDR3: CASSLRGGDYEQYF; size: .; J: TRBJ2-7; D: .; V: TRBV27
DNA: TGTGCCAGTAGTAACGCGGGACTAGCGGGTACCTCCTACAATGAGCAGTTCTTC; CDR3: CASSNAGLAGTSYNEQFF; size: .; J: TRBJ2-1; D: TRBD2; V: TRBV19
DNA: TGTGCCAGCAGACCAGGGGGGGAAAAACTGTTTTTT; CDR3: CASRPGGEKLFF; size: .; J: TRBJ1-4; D: TRBD1; V: TRBV28
DNA: TGTGCCAGCAGCGAGGACAAGAACACTGAAGCTTTCTTT; CDR3: CASSEDKNTEAFF; size: once; J: TRBJ1-1; D: .; V: TRBV2
DNA: TGTGCCAGCAGTTCCTATACCGATCCCTCCTACGAGCAGTACTTC; CDR3: CASSSYTDPSYEQYF; size: .; J: TRBJ2-7; D: .; V: TRBV6-5
DNA: TGTGCCAGCAGCTTAGGAGGCAGGGGGCACACAAATACGCAGTATTTT; CDR3: CASSLGGRGHTNTQYF; size: .; J: TRBJ2-3; D: TRBD1; V: TRBV7-9
DNA: TGTGCCAGCAGTTCACGCCGGGACAGGGGATCCTACGAGCAGTACTTC; CDR3: CASSSRRDRGSYEQYF; size: .; J: TRBJ2-7; D: TRBD1; V: TRBV7-2
DNA: TGTGCCAGCAGCTTAAGGGGCTCTAGCGGGACAGATACGCAGTATTTT; CDR3: CASSLRGSSGTDTQYF; size: .; J: TRBJ2-3; D: TRBD2; V: TRBV7-3
DNA: TGTGCCATCAGTGAGTCACAGATGGGGCGTTCTGAAGCTTTCTTT; CDR3: CAISESQMGRSEAFF; size: .; J: TRBJ1-1; D: .; V: TRBV10-3
DNA: TGTGCCAGTAGTAATCTGGACAGGGACGGCACTGAAGCTTTCTTT; CDR3: CASSNLDRDGTEAFF; size: once; J: TRBJ1-1; D: TRBD1; V: TRBV19
DNA: TGTGCCATCAGTAGCGGATTGAACACCGGGGAGCTGTTTTTT; CDR3: CAISSGLNTGELFF; size: .; J: TRBJ2-2; D: .; V: TRBV10-3